Below are 17 T cell receptor beta chains sequenced from a single sample in a study of cytomegalovirus exposure and HLA in healthy donors. Researchers ran the PCR with 60 Vbeta and 13 Jbeta primers. TCRdb keeps only in-frame clones here, not all; method: immunoSEQ multiplex PCR. The sample features 100,000 to 150,000 clones, with approximately 2.6% in its top ten. The sequenced sample consisted of PBMCs. The receptors stem from a man aged 30 to 45 in good health and CMV-seronegative.

The V and J genes are TRBV6-5 and TRBJ2-7; 7 positions match TRBD2. Germline V CDR1 and CDR2: MNHEY, SVGAGI. V shed 2 bases and J 0 bases; nucleotides not matched to a gene: 4. CDR3 size: 15 residues. This CDR3 is CASSYEVAGSYEQYF. The CDR3 DNA reads as TGTGCCAGCAGTTACGAGGTAGCGGGCTCCTACGAGCAGTACTTC.

The chain joins TRBV6-1 to TRBJ1-5, with no clear D. Germline CDR1 reads MNHNS; CDR2 reads SASEGT. The germline V and J ends were trimmed by 8 bases and 4 bases, with 12 bases remaining between them. The CDR3 has 13 residues. CDR3 nucleotide sequence: TGTGCCAGCCTCTGGGAGAGAAATCAGCCCCAGCATTTT. Amino acid sequence: CASLWERNQPQHF.

This sequence joins TRBV19 and TRBJ1-5; maybe TRBD1 (6 bases). The CDR3 runs to 14 residues. The V end lost 3 bases, the J end lost 3 bases, and 9 bases lay between the germline ends. Germline lookup yields CDR1 LNHDA and CDR2 SQIVND (reference sequence). As DNA, the CDR3 is TGTGCCAGTAGTATCGACAGGAACAATCAGCCCCAGCATTTT. It encodes CASSIDRNNQPQHF.

J is TRBJ2-5 and V is TRBV19; 12 nucleotides match TRBD2. Trimming removed 4 bases from V and 7 bases from J; junction bases left unmatched: 4. The germline gives CDR1 LNHDA, CDR2 SQIVND (reference sequence). The CDR3 consists of 14 residues. CDR3 DNA: TGTGCCAGTAGTACTAGCGGGAGGGCCGGGACCCAGTACTTC. Its translation is CASSTSGRAGTQYF.

The chain recombines TRBV29-1 with TRBJ1-2; 8 nucleotides match TRBD1. This CDR3 has 13 residues. V lost 3 bases to trimming and J lost 8 bases; unmatched junction nucleotides: 8. CDR1 and CDR2 (germline): SQVTM, ANQGSEA. Here the CDR3 DNA reads TGCAGCGTTGACATGGGGACAGGATGGGGCTACACCTTC. Its translation: CSVDMGTGWGYTF.

The chain joins TRBV19 to TRBJ1-1, with a possible D match to TRBD1 (6 bases). Per the germline V gene, CDR1 is LNHDA and CDR2 is SQIVND (reference sequence). The CDR3 spans 14 residues. The V end lost 6 bases, the J end lost 0 bases, and 11 bases lay between the germline ends. CDR3 in DNA: TGTGCCAGTAGACAAACAGGGATGAACACTGAAGCTTTCTTT. This codes for CASRQTGMNTEAFF.

The chain recombines TRBV28 with TRBJ2-3; TRBD2 aligns across 8 bases. With V trimmed by 5 bases and J by 2 bases, 9 bases remained unmatched. The length of the CDR3 is 16 residues. Germline lookup yields CDR1 MDHEN and CDR2 SYDVKM. This chain's CDR3 is CASSPVTSGYTDTQYF. CDR3 bases: TGTGCCAGCAGTCCGGTAACTAGCGGTTACACAGATACGCAGTATTTT.

The rearrangement uses TRBV11-2 and TRBJ2-5; TRBD2 aligns across 8 bases. The V segment lost 5 bases and the J segment 1 base; nucleotides outside the gene matches: 12. The CDR3 covers 17 residues. Germline V gives CDR1 SGHAT, CDR2 FQNNGV. The CDR3 spells CASSPGGTGLTQETQYF. The CDR3 DNA reads as TGTGCCAGCAGCCCGGGGGGGACTGGATTGACCCAAGAGACCCAGTACTTC. Full variable domain (rest looked up from reference TRBV11-2 and TRBJ2-5): EAGVAQSPRYKIIEKRQSVAFWCNPISGHATLYWYQQILGQGPKLLIQFQNNGVVDDSQLPKDRFSAERLKGVDSTLKIQPAKLEDSAVYLCASSPGGTGLTQETQYFGPGTRLLVL.

The V and J genes are TRBV9 and TRBJ2-3; 8 bases fit TRBD1. The CDR3 sequence is 15 residues long. V gave up 2 bases and J gave up 5 bases; unmatched junction bases: 7. Germline V gene data show CDR1 as SGDLS and CDR2 as YYNGEE. CDR3 in amino acids: CASSVYRGSVDTQYF. The CDR3 coding sequence is TGTGCCAGCAGCGTGTACAGGGGGTCGGTAGATACGCAGTATTTT.

The chain has TRBV27 and TRBJ1-2, with D perhaps matching TRBD1 (5 bases). The V gene lost 1 base and the J gene lost 3 bases, with 12 bases spanning the gap. The V gene's germline CDR1 is MNHEY and CDR2 SMNVEV (reference sequence). This CDR3 region has 15 residues. CDR3 nucleotides: TGTGCCAGCAGTTTATGGGGGGGGAGCGACTATGGCTACACCTTC. Residues: CASSLWGGSDYGYTF.

The chain carries TRBV4-1 and TRBJ2-2, with 14 bases matching TRBD2. CDR1 and CDR2 from the germline V gene are MGHRA and YSYEKL. This CDR3 has 18 amino acids. Trimming cost V 1 base and J 3 bases; bases outside gene matches: 4. CDR3 sequence: CASSQGGLAGADTGELFF. The CDR3 coding sequence is TGCGCCAGCAGCCAAGGGGGACTAGCGGGAGCGGACACCGGGGAGCTGTTTTTT.

V usage is TRBV6-1 and J usage is TRBJ2-1; possible D gene TRBD2, 6 bases. CDR3 length: 14 amino acids. Per germline, CDR1 MNHNS and CDR2 SASEGT. Trimming stripped 2 bases from V and 9 bases from J, with 14 bases between. The CDR3 DNA is TGTGCCAGCAGTGAACCGGGAGAGGGCGGTGAGCAGTTCTTC. Encoded protein: CASSEPGEGGEQFF.

This chain connects TRBV29-1 to TRBJ2-7; maybe TRBD1 (8 bases). The CDR3 length is 13 residues. The V and J ends lost 8 bases and 0 bases respectively, with 14 bases between them. CDR1 SQVTM and CDR2 ANQGSEA come from the germline V gene. As DNA, the CDR3 is TGCAGCATTACAGGGGGGGCCTCCTACGAGCAGTACTTC. Its protein product is CSITGGASYEQYF.

The rearrangement links TRBV27 to TRBJ2-7; D possibly corresponds to TRBD1 (6 bases). Deletions cut 10 bases from V and 9 bases from J, with 19 bases between. Germline values: CDR1 MNHEY, CDR2 SMNVEV (reference sequence). The CDR3 consists of 12 residues. The CDR3 DNA is TGTGCCACCCGATCGACAGGTGGACGGCAGTACTTC. Translation: CATRSTGGRQYF.

The chain couples TRBV11-2 to TRBJ2-5; D gene unclear. CDR1 is SGHAT and CDR2 is FQNNGV in the germline V gene. Trimming took 4 bases from V and 5 from J, leaving 11 bases between them. The CDR3 is made up of 13 amino acids. CDR3 loop: CASSSQNWETQYF. CDR3 nucleotides: TGTGCCAGCAGCTCCCAGAATTGGGAGACCCAGTACTTC.

This chain connects TRBV7-3 to TRBJ2-1; 7 positions match TRBD2. In germline, CDR1 is SGHTA, CDR2 FQGTGA. The length of the CDR3 is 12 residues. With V trimmed by 4 bases and J by 10 bases, 4 bases remained unmatched. The CDR3 spells CASSYPGGEQFF. The CDR3 region has the DNA TGTGCCAGCAGCTACCCCGGGGGGGAGCAGTTCTTC. Full variable domain (remainder filled in from reference TRBV7-3 and TRBJ2-1): GAGVSQTPSNKVTEKGKYVELRCDPISGHTALYWYRQSLGQGPEFLIYFQGTGAADDSGLPNDRFFAVRPEGSVSTLKIQRTERGDSAVYLCASSYPGGEQFFGPGTRLTVL.

This chain joins TRBV28 and TRBJ2-1; D not certain. The V end was cut by 1 base, the J end by 0 bases, with 10 bases between. Per germline, CDR1 MDHEN and CDR2 SYDVKM. This CDR3 contains 16 residues. As DNA, the CDR3 is TGTGCCAGCAGTTTATTAGACACTCGCTCCTACAATGAGCAGTTCTTC. This translates into CASSLLDTRSYNEQFF.